The 21 T cell receptor beta chains reported below all come from one sample, sequenced in a study of shared clonotypes between healthy human individuals. The naive CD8 subset, CD45RO-negative cells positively selected for CCR7, excluded terminally differentiated effector memory CD45RA+ cells. This table comes from immunoSEQ multiplex PCR, and its TCRdb copy is limited to in-frame clones, with some not included. This table holds about 2.2 million clones, roughly 91% found once. The sequenced sample consisted of naive CD8+ T cells from PBMCs. The receptor source for this set is a man aged 18 to 29 in good health. Some clones in this sample may be carry-over from other donors' samples.

This rearrangement joins TRBV7-9 to TRBJ2-3, with 14 bases matching TRBD2. Germline CDR1 SEHNR, CDR2 FQNEAQ (reference sequence). V shed 3 bases, J shed 5 bases, and the junction held 13 bases outside the gene matches. This CDR3 region has 19 residues. Here the CDR3 DNA reads TGTGCCAGCAGCTTTAGGCCGGGACTAGCGGGAGAAGGTGGAGATACGCAGTATTTT. Its protein is CASSFRPGLAGEGGDTQYF.

With regard to this clone: This sample also contains other DNA sequences that code for the same CDR3. The chain couples TRBV28 to TRBJ2-7; a possible D gene is TRBD1 (5 bases). The V gene's germline CDR1 is MDHEN and CDR2 SYDVKM. V lost 3 bases and J lost 2, with 8 bases in between. The length of the CDR3 is 13 residues. The CDR3 region has the DNA TGTGCCAGCAGTTTGACAGCAACCTACGAGCAGTACTTC. Its translation is CASSLTATYEQYF.

V gene TRBV6-1 combines with J gene TRBJ2-7, with 7 bases that match TRBD1. The CDR3 spans 15 residues. J was trimmed by 5 bases and V by 0 bases; bases with no gene match: 7. In germline, CDR1 is MNHNS, CDR2 SASEGT. CDR3 amino acids: CASSEALNRGHEQYF. CDR3 sequence (DNA): TGTGCCAGCAGTGAAGCGCTGAACAGGGGCCACGAGCAGTACTTC.

Worth noting for this clone: The same CDR3 also results from other DNA sequences found in this sample. Here the CDR3 DNA reads TGTGCCAGCAGTTTGCTGGGACAGCCCCAAGAGACCCAGTACTTC. Translated: CASSLLGQPQETQYF. The chain has TRBV28 and TRBJ2-5; 7 bases agree with TRBD1. The CDR3 contains 15 residues. V trimming: 3 bases; J trimming: 1 base; junction bases outside the gene matches: 5. Germline CDR1 MDHEN, CDR2 SYDVKM.

This chain joins TRBV6-1 and TRBJ1-3; the D is unclear. The CDR3 has 16 residues. Trimming took 0 bases from V and 4 from J, leaving 13 bases between them. The V gene's germline CDR1 is MNHNS and CDR2 SASEGT. CDR3 coding DNA: TGTGCCAGCAGTGAAGCCTCTGAAAGATACGGAAACACCATATATTTT. It translates to CASSEASERYGNTIYF.

V gene TRBV7-3 combines with J gene TRBJ1-1; possibly TRBD1 for D (6 bases). This CDR3 spans 15 amino acids. CDR1 is SGHTA and CDR2 is FQGTGA in the germline V gene. V lost 5 bases to trimming and J lost 4 bases, with 17 bases between them. The DNA for the CDR3 is TGTGCCAGCAGCGCCCAGGGGAATGGGGTCACTGAAGCTTTCTTT. It specifies CASSAQGNGVTEAFF.

The V and J genes are TRBV7-9 and TRBJ2-7, with 7 bases aligning to TRBD1. The CDR3 loop spans 14 amino acids. With V trimmed by 5 bases and J by 3 bases, 7 bases remained unmatched. The germline gives CDR1 SEHNR, CDR2 FQNEAQ (reference sequence). As DNA, the CDR3 is TGTGCCAGCAGCACCCGACAGGGTTTCTACGAGCAGTACTTC. Protein product: CASSTRQGFYEQYF. Combining the CDR3 with reference TRBV7-9 and TRBJ2-7 gives the whole variable domain DTGVSQNPRHKITKRGQNVTFRCDPISEHNRLYWYRQTLGQGPEFLTYFQNEAQLEKSRLLSDRFSAERPKGSFSTLEIQRTEQGDSAMYLCASSTRQGFYEQYFGPGTRLTVT.

V usage is TRBV29-1 and J usage is TRBJ2-6; TRBD1 matches 12 bases. The germline V gene has CDR1 SQVTM and CDR2 ANQGSEA. J was trimmed by 4 bases and V by 6 bases; bases with no gene match: 13. The CDR3 spans 18 residues. CDR3 sequence: CSVFTPGQGASGANVLTF. The CDR3 region has the DNA TGCAGCGTCTTCACTCCGGGACAGGGGGCGTCCGGGGCCAACGTCCTGACTTTC.

This clone was counted a single time. CDR3 in amino acids: CASSQSLGTSYEQYF. The DNA of the CDR3 is TGCGCCAGCAGCCAATCGCTGGGCACTTCCTACGAGCAGTACTTC. The V call is TRBV4-1, the J call TRBJ2-7; the D is unclear. Germline loops: CDR1 MGHRA, CDR2 YSYEKL. The CDR3 contains 15 residues. V dropped 2 bases and J dropped 1 base, with 12 bases sitting between them.

The chain combines TRBV7-3 with TRBJ2-1; D perhaps matches TRBD2 (5 bases). The ends were cut back, 4 bases at V and 9 bases at J, with 19 bases in the middle. This CDR3 has 15 residues. Germline values: CDR1 SGHTA, CDR2 FQGTGA. CDR3 nucleotides: TGTGCCAGCAGCTCGCTAGCAATCCCTTGGGGTGAGCAGTTCTTC. This translates into CASSSLAIPWGEQFF. The full variable domain, rest sourced from reference TRBV7-3 and TRBJ2-1, is GAGVSQTPSNKVTEKGKYVELRCDPISGHTALYWYRQSLGQGPEFLIYFQGTGAADDSGLPNDRFFAVRPEGSVSTLKIQRTERGDSAVYLCASSSLAIPWGEQFFGPGTRLTVL.

This clone appeared a single time. The rearrangement joins TRBV4-1 to TRBJ2-7; 8 positions match TRBD2. Germline V gene data show CDR1 as MGHRA and CDR2 as YSYEKL. The CDR3 spans 15 residues. After removal of 3 bases from V and 2 bases from J, the junction contained 6 bases not matched to a gene. CDR3 loop: CASSQREGLAYEQYF. DNA of the CDR3: TGCGCCAGCAGCCAGAGGGAGGGACTAGCCTACGAGCAGTACTTC.

This clone showed up just once. The V gene is TRBV21-1, the J gene TRBJ1-1. TRBV21-1 is assigned pseudogene status. The CDR3 covers 13 residues. DNA of the CDR3: TGTGCCAGCAGCAAATTAGGAGGGACTGAAGCTTTCTTT. The encoded protein is CASSKLGGTEAFF.

V gene TRBV7-8 combines with J gene TRBJ1-2; 11 positions match TRBD1. The ends lost 5 bases at V and 0 bases at J; junction bases unmatched: 5. CDR3 size: 16 residues. Germline assignment: CDR1 SGHVS and CDR2 FQNEAQ. As DNA, the CDR3 is TGTGCCAGCAGCGCCCGGGACAGGGGGACTAACTATGGCTACACCTTC. Amino acid sequence: CASSARDRGTNYGYTF.

This clone was detected only a few times. J is TRBJ1-1 and V is TRBV28; D not resolved. Trimming removed 7 bases at V and 5 bases at J, with 8 bases between. CDR1 is MDHEN and CDR2 is SYDVKM in the germline V gene. CDR3 length: 11 residues. The CDR3 coding sequence is TGTGCCAGCACCGCGGGGACTGAAGCTTTCTTT. Translated: CASTAGTEAFF.

The rearrangement links TRBV27 to TRBJ1-3; maybe TRBD1 (5 bases). Germline CDR1 and CDR2: MNHEY and SMNVEV (reference sequence). Between the trimmed V and J ends, which lost 4 bases and 3 bases, there was a span of 7 bases. This CDR3 region has 13 residues. CDR3 in DNA: TGTGCCAGCAGTTGGGGGGTTGGAAACACCATATATTTT. It specifies CASSWGVGNTIYF.

V is TRBV19 and J is TRBJ2-2, with 9 bases aligning to TRBD1. The J segment lost 3 bases and the V segment lost 5 bases, leaving 7 bases of the junction unmatched. Germline CDR1 is LNHDA and CDR2 is SQIVND (reference sequence). The CDR3 contains 16 residues. In DNA, the CDR3 is TGTGCCAGTAGTGACAGGACAGGGGCGGACACCGGGGAGCTGTTTTTT. It is translated as CASSDRTGADTGELFF.

The chain carries TRBV25-1 and TRBJ1-4; D is uncertain. V was clipped by 4 bases and J by 9 bases, with 9 bases between them. Germline-derived CDR1 and CDR2 are MGHDK and SYGVNS. This CDR3 spans 12 amino acids. The CDR3 sequence: CASSVGSQKLFF. Here the CDR3 DNA reads TGTGCCAGCAGTGTCGGGTCCCAAAAACTGTTTTTT.

The CDR3 loop reads CASSPRLREITDTQYF. CDR3 bases: TGTGCCAGCAGCCCCCGCCTTAGGGAAATTACAGATACGCAGTATTTT. The chain is built from TRBV9 and TRBJ2-3; D gene ambiguous. In germline, CDR1 is SGDLS, CDR2 YYNGEE. V lost 4 bases and J 3 bases, leaving 18 bases between the germline ends. This CDR3 spans 16 amino acids.

The V call is TRBV7-8, the J call TRBJ2-2; 7 positions match TRBD1. The CDR3 totals 14 residues. The junction had 6 bases not matched to a gene; V was cut back by 5 bases and J by 6 bases. In germline, CDR1 is SGHVS, CDR2 FQNEAQ. The CDR3 coding sequence is TGTGCCAGCAGCCGGCTTAGGGGGCCCGGGGAGCTGTTTTTT. Amino acid sequence: CASSRLRGPGELFF. The full variable domain, in which reference TRBV7-8 and TRBJ2-2 provide the parts outside the CDR3, is GAGVSQSPRYKVAKRGQDVALRCDPISGHVSLFWYQQALGQGPEFLTYFQNEAQLDKSGLPSDRFFAERPEGSVSTLKIQRTQQEDSAVYLCASSRLRGPGELFFGEGSRLTVL.

V usage is TRBV13 and J usage is TRBJ1-1; D is ambiguous. V was cut by 1 base and J by 6 bases, with 12 bases left in between. The CDR3 is made up of 14 amino acids. Per germline, CDR1 PRHDT and CDR2 FYEKMQ (reference sequence). The DNA for the CDR3 is TGTGCCAGCAGCTTAGACCCGGGCTGGTCTGAAGCTTTCTTT. It translates to CASSLDPGWSEAFF.

The rearrangement joins TRBV19 to TRBJ1-1; TRBD1 might be the D (5 bases). CDR3 length: 12 residues. In germline, CDR1 is LNHDA, CDR2 SQIVND (reference sequence). V was clipped by 4 bases and J by 11 bases, with 14 bases between them. DNA for the CDR3: TGTGCCAGTAGTAGCAGGGCGGTGGGTGCTTTCTTT. It encodes CASSSRAVGAFF. Full variable domain (remainder filled in from reference TRBV19 and TRBJ1-1): DGGITQSPKYLFRKEGQNVTLSCEQNLNHDAMYWYRQDPGQGLRLIYYSQIVNDFQKGDIAEGYSVSREKKESFPLTVTSAQKNPTAFYLCASSSRAVGAFFGQGTRLTVV.